This TCR beta chain appears in the sequencing data of a study of blood T cell repertoires in COVID-19. Assay used: immunoSEQ multiplex PCR; TCRdb lists only in-frame clones, some missing. The profile covers some 240,000 clones, with more than 65% appearing a single time and around 3.7% taken by the ten largest. Participant age was about 18 to 95 years, and participants resided in approximately 24 US areas. Recovered Cohort 3 donors showed two negative PCRs, clearance, or symptom resolution. The sample was PBMCs or T cells enriched from blood (not recorded which). The sequence came from a man aged 45-65 years who had recovered from COVID-19.

Here the CDR3 DNA reads TGTGCAAGTCGCTTAGGCCCGGACAGGGATCGGGTGAACACTGAAGCTTTCTTT. This translates into CASRLGPDRDRVNTEAFF. This chain joins TRBV12-2 and TRBJ1-1; the tabulated D call, TRBD1, remains unverified against the DNA. TRBV12-2 is tagged as a pseudogene. The CDR3 totals 18 residues.